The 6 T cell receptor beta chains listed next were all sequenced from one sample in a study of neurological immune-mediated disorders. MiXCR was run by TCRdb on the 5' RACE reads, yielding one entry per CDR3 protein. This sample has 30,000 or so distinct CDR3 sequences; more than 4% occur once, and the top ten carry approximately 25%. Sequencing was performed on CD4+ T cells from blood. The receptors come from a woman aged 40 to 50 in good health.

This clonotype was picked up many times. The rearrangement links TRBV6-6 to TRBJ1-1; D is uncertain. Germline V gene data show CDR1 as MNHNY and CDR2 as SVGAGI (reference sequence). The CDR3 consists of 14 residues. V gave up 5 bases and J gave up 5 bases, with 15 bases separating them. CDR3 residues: CASSRDWGRTEAFF. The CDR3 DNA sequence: TGTGCCAGCAGTCGAGACTGGGGAAGGACTGAAGCTTTCTTT.

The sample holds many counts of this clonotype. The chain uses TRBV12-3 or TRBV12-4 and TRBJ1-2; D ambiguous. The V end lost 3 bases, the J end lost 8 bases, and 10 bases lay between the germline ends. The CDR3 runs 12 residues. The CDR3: CASSFAGGGYTF. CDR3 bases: TGTGCCAGCAGTTTCGCGGGAGGCGGCTACACCTTC.

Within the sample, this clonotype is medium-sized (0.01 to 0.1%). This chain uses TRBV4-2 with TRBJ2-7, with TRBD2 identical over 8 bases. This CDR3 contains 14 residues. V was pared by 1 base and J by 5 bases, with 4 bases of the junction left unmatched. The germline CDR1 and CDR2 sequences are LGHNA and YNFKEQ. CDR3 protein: CASSQGTSRDEQYF. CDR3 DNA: TGTGCCAGCAGCCAAGGGACTAGCAGGGACGAGCAGTACTTC.

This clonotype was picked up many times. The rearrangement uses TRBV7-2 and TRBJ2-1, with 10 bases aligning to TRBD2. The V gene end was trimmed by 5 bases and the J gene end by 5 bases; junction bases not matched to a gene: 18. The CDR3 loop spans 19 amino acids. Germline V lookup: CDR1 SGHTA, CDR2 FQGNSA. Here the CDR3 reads CASSPRGLAGVKVNNEQFF. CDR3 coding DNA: TGTGCCAGCAGCCCCAGGGGCCTAGCGGGAGTTAAAGTGAACAATGAGCAGTTCTTC. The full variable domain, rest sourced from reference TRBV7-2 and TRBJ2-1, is GAGVSQSPSNKVTEKGKDVELRCDPISGHTALYWYRQSLGQGLEFLIYFQGNSAPDKSGLPSDRFSAERTGGSVSTLTIQRTQQEDSAVYLCASSPRGLAGVKVNNEQFFGPGTRLTVL.

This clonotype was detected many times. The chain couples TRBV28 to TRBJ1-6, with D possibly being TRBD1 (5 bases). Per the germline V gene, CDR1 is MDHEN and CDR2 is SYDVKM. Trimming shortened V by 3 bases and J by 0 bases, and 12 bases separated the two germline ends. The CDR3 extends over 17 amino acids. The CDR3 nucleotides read TGTGCCAGCAGTTTTTCTGGGGGTATCTCCTATAATTCACCCCTCCACTTT. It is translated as CASSFSGGISYNSPLHF.

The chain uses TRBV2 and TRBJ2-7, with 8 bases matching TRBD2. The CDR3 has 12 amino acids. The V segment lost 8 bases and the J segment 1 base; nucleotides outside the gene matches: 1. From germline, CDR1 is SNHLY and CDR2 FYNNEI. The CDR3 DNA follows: TGTGCCAGCCGGGGGGGGTCCTACGAGCAGTACTTC. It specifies CASRGGSYEQYF.